Listed here are 13 T cell receptor beta chains from one sample, sequenced in a study of blood T cell repertoires in COVID-19. TCRdb's copy holds only in-frame clones and misses some; the assay was immunoSEQ multiplex PCR. The table has approximately 99,000 clones, around nine tenths seen once. What was sequenced was peripheral blood. These receptors were collected from a man between 45 and 60 years old with COVID-19, enrolled during active disease.

The chain couples TRBV15 to TRBJ1-4; D is unclear. V lost 8 bases and J 6 bases, leaving 13 bases between the germline ends. The CDR3 covers 13 residues. The germline V gene has CDR1 LNHNV and CDR2 YYDKDF (reference sequence). The CDR3 region has the DNA TGTGCCACCCAAGGAGGGTTTGATGAAAAACTGTTTTTT. Translating gives CATQGGFDEKLFF.

The chain uses TRBV9 and TRBJ1-4; D perhaps matches TRBD1 (5 bases). The CDR3 runs to 15 residues. The V and J ends lost 0 bases and 2 bases respectively, with 8 bases between them. Per germline, CDR1 SGDLS and CDR2 YYNGEE. CDR3 sequence: CASSVEGYTNEKLFF. CDR3 bases: TGTGCCAGCAGCGTAGAGGGGTACACTAATGAAAAACTGTTTTTT.

The rearrangement links TRBV5-1 to TRBJ2-1, with TRBD1 identical over 8 bases. The CDR3 length is 15 residues. CDR1 and CDR2 (germline): SGHRS, YFSETQ. With 2 bases clipped from V and 6 bases from J, the junction kept 7 bases outside the gene matches. The CDR3 reads CASSFGQGGVNEQFF. As DNA, the CDR3 is TGCGCCAGCAGCTTCGGACAGGGTGGGGTCAATGAGCAGTTCTTC.

The chain is built from TRBV6-6 and TRBJ2-7, with D perhaps TRBD1 (5 bases). V gave up 8 bases and J gave up 1 base, with 12 bases separating them. Germline values: CDR1 MNHNY, CDR2 SVGAGI (reference sequence). The CDR3 runs to 13 residues. For the CDR3, the DNA is TGTGCCAGCCACCCACAGGCGTCCTACGAGCAGTACTTC. Translated, it gives CASHPQASYEQYF.

The chain joins TRBV19 to TRBJ1-6; the match to TRBD1 covers 9 bases. The CDR3 loop spans 17 amino acids. The ends lost 1 base at V and 8 bases at J; junction bases unmatched: 9. Germline V lookup: CDR1 LNHDA, CDR2 SQIVND (reference sequence). The CDR3: CASSIVPLQGADSPLHF. CDR3 nucleotides: TGTGCCAGTAGTATAGTTCCCCTACAGGGGGCGGATTCACCCCTCCACTTT.

CDR3 region: CASSEIGTPNTGELFF. The CDR3 DNA reads TGTGCCAGCAGCGAAATCGGGACACCCAACACCGGGGAGCTGTTTTTT. The J gene is TRBJ2-2, the V gene TRBV5-6; TRBD1 might be the D (6 bases). This CDR3 region has 16 residues. The V gene's germline CDR1 is SGHDT and CDR2 YYEEEE. V was trimmed by 4 bases and J by 2 bases, leaving 15 bases between them.

This chain links TRBV28 with TRBJ1-2; 10 positions agree with TRBD1. Trimming cost V 5 bases and J 4 bases; bases outside gene matches: 7. This CDR3 spans 15 amino acids. Germline V lookup: CDR1 MDHEN, CDR2 SYDVKM. The CDR3 DNA reads as TGTGCCAGCAGTATGACAGGGGGCATCGGCTATGGCTACACCTTC. The encoded protein is CASSMTGGIGYGYTF.

This rearrangement joins TRBV18 to TRBJ2-7; 7 bases match TRBD1. This CDR3 spans 15 amino acids. The junction had 9 bases not matched to a gene; V was cut back by 1 base and J by 6 bases. Germline-derived CDR1 and CDR2 are KGHSH and LQKENI. As DNA, the CDR3 is TGTGCCAGCTCACCACGGGGCGACAGGGCAGTCGAGCAGTACTTC. Translating gives CASSPRGDRAVEQYF.

The chain uses TRBV9 and TRBJ1-1; no firm D call. The V and J ends lost 1 base and 8 bases respectively, with 12 bases between them. The CDR3 spans 13 residues. The V gene's germline CDR1 is SGDLS and CDR2 YYNGEE. This CDR3 reads CASSVFEGSEAFF. CDR3 DNA sequence: TGTGCCAGCAGCGTATTCGAGGGCTCCGAAGCTTTCTTT. Full variable domain (rest looked up from reference TRBV9 and TRBJ1-1): DSGVTQTPKHLITATGQRVTLRCSPRSGDLSVYWYQQSLDQGLQFLIQYYNGEERAKGNILERFSAQQFPDLHSELNLSSLELGDSALYFCASSVFEGSEAFFGQGTRLTVV.

The CDR3 DNA reads as TGTGCCAGCAGCCAAGAGGGGACAGGCCTCTACGAGCAGTACTTC. It is translated as CASSQEGTGLYEQYF. This chain uses TRBV4-2 with TRBJ2-7, with 8 bases matching TRBD1. This CDR3 is built from 15 residues. Germline V CDR1 and CDR2: LGHNA, YNFKEQ. The V gene end was trimmed by 0 bases and the J gene end by 3 bases; junction bases not matched to a gene: 4.

The chain couples TRBV6-1 to TRBJ2-1, with 10 bases that match TRBD2. CDR1 is MNHNS, CDR2 SASEGT, per germline. Trimming cost V 3 bases and J 11 bases; bases outside gene matches: 7. The CDR3 runs 14 residues. CDR3 residues: CASSDPSGGFQQFF. In nucleotides, the CDR3 is TGTGCCAGCAGTGATCCTAGCGGGGGTTTTCAGCAGTTCTTC.

The chain recombines TRBV12-3 or TRBV12-4 with TRBJ1-5; TRBD1 matches at 7 bases. The V segment lost 7 bases and the J segment 6 bases; nucleotides outside the gene matches: 6. This CDR3 has 13 amino acids. The CDR3 coding sequence is TGTGCCAGCACCATCGGGACAGTTCAGCCCCAGCATTTT. Its protein is CASTIGTVQPQHF.

J is TRBJ2-2 and V is TRBV7-9, with a tentative D call TRBD1 (6 bases). The germline V gene encodes CDR1 SEHNR and CDR2 FQNEAQ (reference sequence). Trimming left V 5 bases short and J 2 bases short, with 12 bases between. This CDR3 contains 15 residues. This chain's CDR3 is CASSPRDINTGELFF. The CDR3 DNA follows: TGTGCCAGCAGCCCCCGGGACATAAACACCGGGGAGCTGTTTTTT.